Sequencing of this T cell receptor (beta chain) was carried out in a study of blood T cell repertoires in COVID-19. Looking at the study overall: Spain, Italy and the United States supplied samples that represented acute and convalescent COVID-19. The analysed material was cDNA or gDNA that came from T cells, B-cell-depleted T cells, or PBMCs.

The CDR3 loop spans 15 amino acids. V lost 4 bases, J lost 2 bases, and 16 bases lay in between. Germline-derived CDR1 and CDR2 are SGDLS and YYNGEE. Per the original data handling: The authors estimated nucleated cell counts from reference gene primer amplification. Repertoires were generated with immunoSEQ multiplex PCR, while TCRdb's copy carries only in-frame clones and drops some. V and J calls and clone size are those listed in that table; D and trimming were worked out from the DNA. The profile shows roughly 70,000 clones, about 86% of them singletons. V and J are TRBV9 and TRBJ2-7, with D perhaps matching TRBD2 (7 bases). The material sequenced was peripheral blood. The source is a human donor in a cohort sampled during active COVID-19. CDR3 bases: TGTGCCAGCAGCCGGGGAGGGGGAGAGGCCTACGAGCAGTACTTC. Its protein is CASSRGGGEAYEQYF.